The 18 T cell receptor beta chains below come from one sample, sequenced in a study of cytomegalovirus exposure and HLA in healthy donors. 60 Vbeta and 13 Jbeta primers were used in PCR. TCRdb's table, derived via immunoSEQ multiplex PCR, lists solely in-frame clones and lacks some. This repertoire shows approximately 150,000 clones, roughly 80% found once; its top ten account for around 4.7%. Sequencing used PBMCs. The source of these receptors is a male donor in good health and CMV-seronegative.

The chain links TRBV5-4 to TRBJ2-5; 9 bases line up with TRBD2. Germline V gene lookup returns CDR1 SGHNT and CDR2 YYREEE (reference sequence). This CDR3 has 16 residues. Trimming cost V 1 base and J 6 bases; bases outside gene matches: 10. The DNA for the CDR3 is TGTGCCAGCAGCTTGAAGGCTGCTAGCGGGGAGCAGACCCAGTACTTC. It encodes CASSLKAASGEQTQYF.

The rearrangement links TRBV5-4 to TRBJ2-7; the match to TRBD2 covers 10 bases. Germline CDR1 reads SGHNT; CDR2 reads YYREEE (reference sequence). The CDR3 is 15 residues long. Trimming took 3 bases from V and 9 from J; bases not matched to a gene: 12. DNA of the CDR3: TGTGCCAGCAGCTGGCCCGCTAGCGGGAGTGATGTGCAGTACTTC. It translates to CASSWPASGSDVQYF.

This clone occurred once. The CDR3 loop is CASSLARRGPYEQYF. Written as DNA, the CDR3 is TGTGCCAGCAGCTTAGCGCGAAGGGGCCCCTACGAGCAGTACTTC. The V call is TRBV7-8, the J call TRBJ2-7, with D maybe TRBD1 (5 bases). Looked up from germline, CDR1 is SGHVS and CDR2 is FQNEAQ. Trimming shortened V by 0 bases and J by 2 bases, and 11 bases separated the two germline ends. The CDR3 is 15 residues long.

The chain combines TRBV7-9 with TRBJ2-7; 7 bases fit TRBD1. Germline V lookup: CDR1 SEHNR, CDR2 FQNEAQ (reference sequence). J gave up 5 bases and V 3 bases, and 16 bases lay outside the gene matches. This CDR3 has 17 residues. The CDR3 sequence: CASSFAIGQVGLHEQYF. For the CDR3, the DNA is TGTGCCAGCAGCTTTGCTATAGGACAGGTCGGTCTACACGAGCAGTACTTC.

The rearrangement links TRBV28 to TRBJ1-4, with no clear D. Germline CDR1 is MDHEN and CDR2 is SYDVKM. Deletions cut 10 bases from V and 0 bases from J, with 9 bases between. The CDR3 totals 13 residues. The CDR3 DNA follows: TGTGCCACCAACGAGGCAACTAATGAAAAACTGTTTTTT. As protein: CATNEATNEKLFF.

The chain is built from TRBV4-3 and TRBJ2-2; 10 nucleotides match TRBD2. The CDR3 consists of 16 residues. Germline CDR1 LGHNA, CDR2 YSLEER. V was pared by 1 base and J by 4 bases, with 3 bases of the junction left unmatched. In nucleotides, the CDR3 is TGCGCCAGCAGCCAAGTATTAGCGGGAGGCACCGGGGAGCTGTTTTTT. Translating gives CASSQVLAGGTGELFF.

This rearrangement joins TRBV6-5 to TRBJ1-1; the match to TRBD1 covers 7 bases. CDR3 size: 14 residues. In germline, CDR1 is MNHEY, CDR2 SVGAGI. With V trimmed by 6 bases and J by 0 bases, 4 bases remained unmatched. CDR3 bases: TGTGCCAGCAGGAGAGGGGGCATGAACACTGAAGCTTTCTTT. It specifies CASRRGGMNTEAFF.

This sequence joins TRBV18 and TRBJ1-5; D is unresolved. Trimming removed 4 bases at V and 5 bases at J, with 9 bases between. The V gene's germline CDR1 is KGHSH and CDR2 LQKENI. CDR3 length: 13 amino acids. CDR3 nucleotide sequence: TGTGCCAGCTCACTCTCCACAGATCAGCCCCAGCATTTT. Its protein product is CASSLSTDQPQHF.

The chain is built from TRBV11-2 and TRBJ2-2, with D possibly being TRBD1 (5 bases). This CDR3 comprises 15 residues. Trimming stripped 2 bases from V and 2 bases from J, with 9 bases between. The V gene's germline CDR1 is SGHAT and CDR2 FQNNGV. The CDR3 region is CASSLQQVNTGELFF. CDR3 bases: TGTGCCAGCAGCTTACAACAGGTTAACACCGGGGAGCTGTTTTTT.

The gene calls are TRBV4-3 and TRBJ1-2, with 8 bases identical to TRBD1. From germline, CDR1 is LGHNA and CDR2 YSLEER. The V and J ends lost 3 bases and 1 base, in that order; junction bases with no gene match: 10. This CDR3 has 17 amino acids. CDR3 sequence (DNA): TGCGCCAGCAGCCAGGGGGAGGGGGACAGGTTTAACTATGGCTACACCTTC. It codes for CASSQGEGDRFNYGYTF.

The rearrangement uses TRBV9 and TRBJ2-3, with TRBD2 matching over 10 bases. Germline lookup yields CDR1 SGDLS and CDR2 YYNGEE. Trimming removed 3 bases from V and 6 bases from J; junction bases left unmatched: 7. The CDR3 totals 15 residues. The CDR3: CASSALAGVWDTQYF. For the CDR3, the DNA is TGTGCCAGCAGCGCCCTAGCGGGAGTATGGGATACGCAGTATTTT.

In this sample, this clone turned up once. The CDR3: CAWSVRQANSPLHF. The CDR3 DNA sequence: TGTGCCTGGAGTGTACGACAGGCTAATTCACCCCTCCACTTT. V usage is TRBV30 and J usage is TRBJ1-6, with D perhaps matching TRBD1 (6 bases). Looked up from germline, CDR1 is GTSNPN and CDR2 is SVGIG (reference sequence). This CDR3 has 14 amino acids. Trimming removed 0 bases from V and 6 bases from J, with 9 bases in between.

The gene calls are TRBV5-1 and TRBJ1-1, with TRBD1 matching over 10 bases. Germline CDR1 is SGHRS and CDR2 is YFSETQ. The CDR3 loop spans 16 amino acids. Trimming removed 3 bases from V and 4 bases from J; junction bases left unmatched: 9. The CDR3 spells CASSSGTGAFFTEAFF. The CDR3 DNA reads TGCGCCAGCAGCTCCGGGACAGGGGCCTTCTTCACTGAAGCTTTCTTT.

The CDR3 DNA reads as TGTGCCAGCAGTTACTCCGGGGGGCAGTACTTC. Translating it yields CASSYSGGQYF. This rearrangement joins TRBV6-5 to TRBJ2-7; perhaps TRBD2 as D (6 bases). The CDR3 extends over 11 amino acids. The V end was cut by 0 bases, the J end by 9 bases, with 6 bases between. Germline V lookup: CDR1 MNHEY, CDR2 SVGAGI.

This chain links TRBV10-1 with TRBJ2-1; a possible D gene is TRBD2 (6 bases). This CDR3 has 14 residues. Per germline, CDR1 WNHNN and CDR2 SYGVQD (reference sequence). The V end was cut by 7 bases, the J end by 3 bases, with 13 bases between. The CDR3 DNA is TGCGCCAGCACTCCGGGACTCCGCTACAATGAGCAGTTCTTC. It yields the protein CASTPGLRYNEQFF.

The rearrangement joins TRBV5-1 to TRBJ2-1; D may be TRBD2 (6 bases). Trimming removed 3 bases from V and 6 bases from J, with 16 bases in between. The CDR3 consists of 15 residues. The germline gives CDR1 SGHRS, CDR2 YFSETQ. The CDR3 loop is CASSSGLLGSNEQFF. CDR3 in DNA: TGCGCCAGCAGCTCAGGACTACTGGGTTCCAATGAGCAGTTCTTC. Combining the CDR3 with reference TRBV5-1 and TRBJ2-1 gives the whole variable domain KAGVTQTPRYLIKTRGQQVTLSCSPISGHRSVSWYQQTPGQGLQFLFEYFSETQRNKGNFPGRFSGRQFSNSRSEMNVSTLELGDSALYLCASSSGLLGSNEQFFGPGTRLTVL.

This chain connects TRBV6-5 to TRBJ2-5; a weak D match, TRBD2 (7 bases). Gene TRBJ2-7 matches the end of the DNA better, so the J call may be wrong. The CDR3 runs 15 residues. The germline V gene has CDR1 MNHEY and CDR2 SVGAGI. CDR3 region: CASSFQGGRGYEQYF. DNA of the CDR3: TGTGCCAGCAGTTTCCAGGGTGGGAGGGGGTACGAGCAGTACTTC.

The V and J genes are TRBV7-2 and TRBJ1-1; 8 bases are a match to TRBD1. Germline V gene data show CDR1 as SGHTA and CDR2 as FQGNSA. The J segment lost 5 bases and the V segment lost 1 base, leaving 6 bases of the junction unmatched. The CDR3 extends over 15 amino acids. The CDR3 region is CASSLGTGMGTEAFF. The CDR3 coding sequence is TGTGCCAGCAGCTTAGGGACAGGGATGGGAACTGAAGCTTTCTTT.